This TCR beta chain was captured in a study of T-cell reconstitution after alpha-beta-depleted transplantation in children. Study conclusions and caveats: Several hundred expanded graft clones reportedly supplied alpha-beta T cells about two months after transplant. Among T cells one year after transplant, newly produced cells accounted for most counts and diversity. Diversity of TCRbeta at day 60 was high in some patients, arising from surviving recipient T cells and thymic progenitors.

This clonotype has at least ten counts. Its target is unknown. A library of TCRbeta sequences, prepared with unique molecular identifiers, was generated. Via MiXCR, TCRdb re-called the PCR reads, giving one row per CDR3 protein. The sample shows 400,000 to 550,000 distinct CDR3 sequences, 10% of them seen only once. The CDR3 loop spans 15 amino acids. Germline CDR1 is MNHNS and CDR2 is SASEGT. V dropped 4 bases and J dropped 3; count of bases not matched to a gene: 2. The sequence derives from a child aged 2 to 10 with inherited bone marrow failure, due to receive a stem cell transplant. The specimen comprised PBMCs, sampled before TCRalphabeta/CD19-depleted stem cell transplant. This chain joins TRBV6-1 and TRBJ2-5, with 13 bases fitting TRBD2. For the CDR3, the DNA is TGTGCCAGCAGTGGAGGGACTAGCGGGGAAGAGACCCAGTACTTC. Translated: CASSGGTSGEETQYF.